This passage covers 25 T cell receptor beta chains from one sample sequenced in a study of cytomegalovirus exposure and HLA in healthy donors. Both 60 Vbeta primers and 13 Jbeta primers went into the PCR. Method: immunoSEQ multiplex PCR; TCRdb's copy keeps in-frame clones and lacks some. The repertoire holds about 120,000 clones, 65% to 90% seen once, with approximately 2.2% in the top ten. The sample consisted of PBMCs. The source of these receptors is a woman aged 40 to 49 in good health and CMV-seronegative.

V and J are TRBV27 and TRBJ1-6; D gene uncertain. In germline, CDR1 is MNHEY, CDR2 SMNVEV (reference sequence). This CDR3 has 18 residues. Trimming stripped 3 bases from V and 0 bases from J, with 15 bases between. The CDR3 bases are TGTGCCAGCAGTTTCCGGACGGTAGGGAGCTCCTATAATTCACCCCTCCACTTT. It specifies CASSFRTVGSSYNSPLHF.

The V and J genes are TRBV5-1 and TRBJ2-7; the D gene is possibly TRBD2 (7 bases). From germline, CDR1 is SGHRS and CDR2 YFSETQ. V was pared by 3 bases and J by 1 base, with 17 bases between. The CDR3 length is 16 residues. The CDR3 nucleotides read TGCGCCAGCAGCTGGGGGGGCACGGGGGGTTCCTACGAGCAGTACTTC. Its translation is CASSWGGTGGSYEQYF.

This clone was observed once. V and J are TRBV4-2 and TRBJ2-5, with 7 bases aligning to TRBD1. The V gene's germline CDR1 is LGHNA and CDR2 YNFKEQ. V shed 0 bases, J shed 2 bases, and the junction held 6 bases outside the gene matches. The CDR3 length is 16 residues. In DNA form, the CDR3 reads TGTGCCAGCAGCCAAGAGGTGGCCAGGGGGCAAGAGACCCAGTACTTC. Amino acids: CASSQEVARGQETQYF.

This chain connects TRBV7-8 to TRBJ2-1, with TRBD2 identical over 13 bases. Germline V gives CDR1 SGHVS, CDR2 FQNEAQ. The ends lost 1 base at V and 6 bases at J; junction bases unmatched: 3. This CDR3 region has 16 residues. The CDR3 region is CASSLGGLAGSNEQFF. The CDR3 coding sequence is TGTGCCAGCAGCTTAGGGGGACTAGCGGGGTCCAATGAGCAGTTCTTC. Using reference TRBV7-8 and TRBJ2-1 for the parts outside the CDR3, the full variable domain is GAGVSQSPRYKVAKRGQDVALRCDPISGHVSLFWYQQALGQGPEFLTYFQNEAQLDKSGLPSDRFFAERPEGSVSTLKIQRTQQEDSAVYLCASSLGGLAGSNEQFFGPGTRLTVL.

The rearrangement joins TRBV18 to TRBJ2-5; 8 positions agree with TRBD2. V lost 4 bases to trimming and J lost 3 bases; unmatched junction nucleotides: 4. CDR3 size: 14 residues. Germline V gene lookup returns CDR1 KGHSH and CDR2 LQKENI. The CDR3 loop is CASSLRGGEETQYF. CDR3 bases: TGTGCCAGCTCACTACGGGGGGGCGAAGAGACCCAGTACTTC.

This chain joins TRBV18 and TRBJ2-6; TRBD1 matches 8 bases. The germline V gene encodes CDR1 KGHSH and CDR2 LQKENI. The V gene end was trimmed by 6 bases and the J gene end by 4 bases; junction bases not matched to a gene: 5. CDR3 length: 15 residues. The CDR3 DNA reads TGTGCCAGCTCTCGGACAGGGACGGGGGCCAACGTCCTGACTTTC. Protein: CASSRTGTGANVLTF.

The V gene is TRBV18, the J gene TRBJ2-1; 13 positions agree with TRBD2. Germline CDR1 KGHSH, CDR2 LQKENI. The length of the CDR3 is 16 residues. The junction had 9 bases not matched to a gene; V was cut back by 3 bases and J by 10 bases. The CDR3: CASSPYSGLAGEEQFF. In nucleotides, the CDR3 is TGTGCCAGCTCACCCTACTCAGGACTAGCGGGGGAAGAGCAGTTCTTC.

V usage is TRBV7-9 and J usage is TRBJ2-7; D is undetermined. Germline-derived CDR1 and CDR2 are SEHNR and FQNEAQ (reference sequence). The CDR3 is made up of 13 amino acids. V was shortened by 0 bases and J by 3 bases, with 6 bases between the two germline ends. The CDR3 DNA sequence: TGTGCCAGCAGCTTAGCTACGGGCTACGAGCAGTACTTC. It specifies CASSLATGYEQYF.

This clone was found a few times. The J gene is TRBJ1-4, the V gene TRBV28; D gene uncertain. V was trimmed by 3 bases and J by 8 bases, leaving 22 bases between them. The CDR3 is made up of 17 amino acids. CDR1 is MDHEN and CDR2 is SYDVKM in the germline V gene. The CDR3 bases are TGTGCCAGCAGTTTGGGAGCGAAGACCCTAGTTCCCGAAAAACTGTTTTTT. Protein sequence: CASSLGAKTLVPEKLFF.

The chain couples TRBV2 to TRBJ1-2; 9 nucleotides agree with TRBD1. Germline loops: CDR1 SNHLY, CDR2 FYNNEI. The CDR3 consists of 14 residues. V trimming: 2 bases; J trimming: 4 bases; junction bases outside the gene matches: 2. The CDR3 region is CASSETGQGYGYTF. In nucleotides, the CDR3 is TGTGCCAGCAGTGAAACGGGACAGGGCTATGGCTACACCTTC.

V is TRBV10-3 and J is TRBJ1-2; 9 bases fit TRBD1. With V trimmed by 8 bases and J by 5 bases, 3 bases remained unmatched. The CDR3 extends over 12 amino acids. Germline lookup yields CDR1 ENHRY and CDR2 SYGVKD. The CDR3 DNA is TGTGCCATCGACAGGGGGGGTTATGGCTACACCTTC. Translation: CAIDRGGYGYTF.

The chain links TRBV25-1 to TRBJ2-7, with 10 nucleotides matching TRBD1. Germline V gene lookup returns CDR1 MGHDK and CDR2 SYGVNS. The CDR3 contains 15 residues. Trimming at V came to 4 bases and at J to 2 bases, leaving 5 bases not matched to a gene. The CDR3 nucleotides are TGTGCCAGCAGTGGATGGACAGGGGGGACCTACGAGCAGTACTTC. The encoded protein is CASSGWTGGTYEQYF.

The V and J genes are TRBV5-1 and TRBJ2-3; possible D gene TRBD1, 6 bases. Per germline, CDR1 SGHRS and CDR2 YFSETQ. The CDR3 consists of 14 residues. V lost 4 bases and J 0 bases, leaving 9 bases between the germline ends. The CDR3 loop reads CASSKGDSTDTQYF. The CDR3 nucleotides read TGCGCCAGCAGCAAGGGGGATAGCACAGATACGCAGTATTTT.

The chain employs TRBV29-1 and TRBJ2-5; D might be TRBD2 (5 bases). CDR3 length equals 11 residues. Trimming removed 7 bases at V and 5 bases at J, with 11 bases between. Germline-derived CDR1 and CDR2 are SQVTM and ANQGSEA. Here the CDR3 DNA reads TGCAGCGCCCTAACGGGGGAGACCCAGTACTTC. Translating it yields CSALTGETQYF. The variable domain in full, with the rest retrieved from reference TRBV29-1 and TRBJ2-5, is SAVISQKPSRDICQRGTSLTIQCQVDSQVTMMFWYRQQPGQSLTLIATANQGSEATYESGFVIDKFPISRPNLTFSTLTVSNMSPEDSSIYLCSALTGETQYFGPGTRLLVL.

The J gene is TRBJ2-2, the V gene TRBV6-5; 11 nucleotides align to TRBD1. In germline, CDR1 is MNHEY, CDR2 SVGAGI. The CDR3 is made up of 16 amino acids. V lost 2 bases, J lost 4 bases, and 3 bases stayed unmatched. CDR3 DNA: TGTGCCAGCAGTTACCCCGGACAGGGGGCCACCGGGGAGCTGTTTTTT. Translated, it gives CASSYPGQGATGELFF.

Comments on this clone: The sample contains more than one DNA sequence encoding this CDR3. This chain joins TRBV4-3 and TRBJ2-3; maybe TRBD1 (5 bases). Germline CDR1 reads LGHNA; CDR2 reads YSLEER. V lost 3 bases, J lost 2 bases, and 15 bases lay in between. CDR3 length: 16 residues. The CDR3: CASSHLGQASTDTQYF. The CDR3 nucleotides read TGCGCCAGCAGCCACCTGGGGCAGGCTTCCACAGATACGCAGTATTTT.

This clone turned up a few times. J is TRBJ1-1 and V is TRBV6-6; TRBD1 is a possible D gene (6 bases). CDR3 length: 14 amino acids. V was clipped by 6 bases and J by 1 base, with 12 bases between them. CDR1 is MNHNY, CDR2 SVGAGI, per germline (reference sequence). CDR3 in amino acids: CASRLGQTNTEAFF. In DNA, the CDR3 is TGTGCCAGCAGACTCGGACAGACGAACACTGAAGCTTTCTTT.

This clone appeared a few times. The J gene is TRBJ1-6, the V gene TRBV6-1, with 8 positions matching TRBD1. This CDR3 comprises 13 residues. Per the germline V gene, CDR1 is MNHNS and CDR2 is SASEGT. With 8 bases clipped from V and 10 bases from J, the junction kept 7 bases outside the gene matches. The CDR3 nucleotides are TGTGCCAGCTTAATGACAGGGGAATCACCCCTCCACTTT. Translating it yields CASLMTGESPLHF.

The CDR3 spells CASSLRVLGTEAFF. The CDR3 region has the DNA TGTGCCAGCAGTTTACGGGTTTTAGGCACTGAAGCTTTCTTT. The gene calls are TRBV27 and TRBJ1-1; no reliable D call. The CDR3 is 14 amino acids. Trimming took off 2 bases at V and 4 bases at J, with 11 bases between the two ends. Germline V gene data show CDR1 as MNHEY and CDR2 as SMNVEV (reference sequence).

This chain uses TRBV5-4 with TRBJ1-2; no firm D call. Germline CDR1 reads SGHNT; CDR2 reads YYREEE (reference sequence). Trimming took 1 base from V and 0 from J, leaving 7 bases between them. The CDR3 is 14 residues long. The CDR3 bases are TGTGCCAGCAGCTTGTTGGGAGCTAACTATGGCTACACCTTC. Protein product: CASSLLGANYGYTF.

The sample holds a few counts of this clone. The chain links TRBV4-2 to TRBJ2-3; maybe TRBD2 (5 bases). Deletions cut 1 base from V and 2 bases from J, with 19 bases between. Looked up from germline, CDR1 is LGHNA and CDR2 is YNFKEQ. This CDR3 has 18 amino acids. The CDR3 DNA sequence: TGTGCCAGCAGCCAAGGGGTGCCGGGGTATCAGCACACAGATACGCAGTATTTT. This sequence encodes CASSQGVPGYQHTDTQYF.

The rearrangement joins TRBV19 to TRBJ1-4, with a tentative D call TRBD1 (5 bases). Per germline, CDR1 LNHDA and CDR2 SQIVND (reference sequence). Trimming stripped 6 bases from V and 8 bases from J, with 25 bases between. The CDR3 has 17 amino acids. CDR3 sequence (DNA): TGTGCCAGTAGGCTATCCGTTAGGCGGGGGAGAATCGAAAAACTGTTTTTT. Residues: CASRLSVRRGRIEKLFF.

The chain has TRBV25-1 and TRBJ2-1, with TRBD2 identical over 14 bases. The CDR3 is 18 amino acids. The junction had 12 bases not matched to a gene; V was cut back by 2 bases and J by 9 bases. The germline V gene has CDR1 MGHDK and CDR2 SYGVNS. CDR3 protein: CASSEGTSGSFGGGEQFF. The CDR3 bases are TGTGCCAGCAGTGAAGGGACTAGCGGGAGTTTCGGGGGCGGTGAGCAGTTCTTC.

There are a few counts of this clone. This chain's CDR3 is CASSDWGQVKYRSGNTIYF. The CDR3 DNA sequence: TGTGCCAGCAGTGACTGGGGACAGGTCAAATATCGCTCTGGAAACACCATATATTTT. The V call is TRBV6-1, the J call TRBJ1-3; 8 positions match TRBD1. The V gene end was trimmed by 3 bases and the J gene end by 0 bases; junction bases not matched to a gene: 13. Germline-derived CDR1 and CDR2 are MNHNS and SASEGT. The CDR3 sequence is 19 residues long.

V and J are TRBV19 and TRBJ1-1; tentatively, D is TRBD1 (5 bases). CDR1 LNHDA and CDR2 SQIVND come from the germline V gene (reference sequence). The CDR3 runs 16 residues. V shed 11 bases and J shed 0 bases, with 22 bases lying between them. The CDR3 DNA is TGTGCCGGGCTTAAAACGGGGGAACTGATGAACACTGAAGCTTTCTTT. Translating it yields CAGLKTGELMNTEAFF.